The 4 T cell receptor beta chains below come from one sample, sequenced in a study of cytomegalovirus exposure and HLA in healthy donors. PCR used 60 Vbeta primers and 13 Jbeta primers. TCRdb keeps only in-frame clones here, not all; method: immunoSEQ multiplex PCR. This table holds 120,000 or so clones, approximately 76% found once. Sequenced sample: PBMCs. These receptors were taken from a man in his 60s in good health and CMV-seropositive.

The rearrangement links TRBV5-1 to TRBJ2-1; 10 bases are shared with TRBD2. Germline values: CDR1 SGHRS, CDR2 YFSETQ. J was trimmed by 3 bases and V by 4 bases; bases with no gene match: 7. The CDR3 covers 16 residues. The CDR3 reads CASSPEGLAVYNEQFF. CDR3 nucleotides: TGCGCCAGCAGCCCGGAAGGACTAGCGGTCTACAATGAGCAGTTCTTC. The variable domain in full, with the rest retrieved from reference TRBV5-1 and TRBJ2-1, is KAGVTQTPRYLIKTRGQQVTLSCSPISGHRSVSWYQQTPGQGLQFLFEYFSETQRNKGNFPGRFSGRQFSNSRSEMNVSTLELGDSALYLCASSPEGLAVYNEQFFGPGTRLTVL.

The V call is TRBV7-3, the J call TRBJ1-2; possible D gene TRBD1, 5 bases. Germline V gene data show CDR1 as SGHTA and CDR2 as FQGTGA. Trimming left V 7 bases short and J 4 bases short, with 13 bases between. The CDR3 has 13 amino acids. As DNA, the CDR3 is TGTGCCAGCACCGACGCTCAGGGCTATGGCTACACCTTC. Amino acid sequence: CASTDAQGYGYTF.

The table lists this clone with a few counts. The V call is TRBV5-4, the J call TRBJ2-4; possibly TRBD2 for D (5 bases). CDR1 is SGHNT, CDR2 YYREEE, per germline (reference sequence). Deletions cut 3 bases from V and 3 bases from J, with 13 bases between. The CDR3 extends over 15 amino acids. The CDR3 DNA sequence: TGTGCCAGCAGCTCGCTTAGCGAAGGCAAAAACATTCAGTACTTC. It specifies CASSSLSEGKNIQYF.

The rearrangement uses TRBV5-6 and TRBJ1-5; possible D gene TRBD1, 6 bases. CDR3 length: 15 residues. Germline-derived CDR1 and CDR2 are SGHDT and YYEEEE. V dropped 2 bases and J dropped 3 bases, with 12 bases sitting between them. Written as DNA, the CDR3 is TGTGCCAGCAGCTTCCGGACAGCGAACAATCAGCCCCAGCATTTT. Translating it yields CASSFRTANNQPQHF.